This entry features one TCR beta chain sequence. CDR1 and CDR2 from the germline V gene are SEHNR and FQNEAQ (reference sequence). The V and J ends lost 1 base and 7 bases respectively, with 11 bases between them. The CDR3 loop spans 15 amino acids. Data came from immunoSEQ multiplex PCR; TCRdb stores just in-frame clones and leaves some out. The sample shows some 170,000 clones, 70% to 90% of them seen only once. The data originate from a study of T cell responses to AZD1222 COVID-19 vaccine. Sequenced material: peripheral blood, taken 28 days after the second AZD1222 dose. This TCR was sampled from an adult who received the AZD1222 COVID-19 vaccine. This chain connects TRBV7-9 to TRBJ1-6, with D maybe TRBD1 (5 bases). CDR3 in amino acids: CASSLGGSRNSPLHF. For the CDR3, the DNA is TGTGCCAGCAGCTTAGGGGGGAGTCGCAATTCACCCCTCCACTTT.